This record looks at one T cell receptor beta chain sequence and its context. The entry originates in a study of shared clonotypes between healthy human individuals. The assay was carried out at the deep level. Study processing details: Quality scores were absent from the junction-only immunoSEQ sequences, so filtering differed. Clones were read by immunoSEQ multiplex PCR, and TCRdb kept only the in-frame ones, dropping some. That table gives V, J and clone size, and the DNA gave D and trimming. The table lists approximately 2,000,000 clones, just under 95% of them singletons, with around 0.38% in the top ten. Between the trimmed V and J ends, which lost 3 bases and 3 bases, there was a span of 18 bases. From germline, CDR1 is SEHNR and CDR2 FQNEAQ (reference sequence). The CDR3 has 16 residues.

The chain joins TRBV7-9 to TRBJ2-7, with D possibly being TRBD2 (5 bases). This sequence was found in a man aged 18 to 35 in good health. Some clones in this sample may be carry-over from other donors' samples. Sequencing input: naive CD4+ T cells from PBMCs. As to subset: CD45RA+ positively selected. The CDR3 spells CASSFHRRREGYEQYF. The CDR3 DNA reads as TGTGCCAGCAGCTTCCACAGACGGCGAGAGGGCTACGAGCAGTACTTC.